Listed below are T cell receptor beta chains from one sample, sequenced in a study of human T cells and chemical hapten exposure. MiXCR, run by TCRdb on the RACE reads, gives a single entry per CDR3 protein. Here the sample spans around 350,000 distinct CDR3 sequences, over 5% being singletons. Here the sequenced sample was whole blood, taken in connection with sensitization to the hapten diphenylcyclopropenone (DPC). The receptor source for this set is a woman under 30 with alopecia areata. Some clones in this sample may be carry-over from other donors' samples. CDR3s leave out the opening cysteine and the closing phenylalanine or tryptophan.

v_gene	j_gene	CDR3aa
TRBV7-2	TRBJ2-3	ASSARGTSGGADTQY
TRBV9	TRBJ2-3	ASSPTTGDTQY
TRBV2	TRBJ1-6	ASLRDINSPLH
TRBV4-3	TRBJ2-5	ASSQVLGSQETQY
TRBV10-3	TRBJ2-1	ATSRGGTNEQF
TRBV29-1	TRBJ1-3	SVLNGNTIY
TRBV29-1	TRBJ1-2	SVANTGAGDGYT
TRBV20-1	TRBJ1-5	SASTGDQPQH
TRBV13	TRBJ1-6	ASSSGGRSSYNSPLH
TRBV29-1	TRBJ1-2	SVADNHYGYT
TRBV7-2	TRBJ2-1	ASSKMPRAPYNEQF
TRBV5-4	TRBJ2-2	ASSPSWGTGELF
TRBV7-9	TRBJ1-4	ASSRMGRDTTNEKLF
TRBV6-1	TRBJ1-5	ASIEVGNQPQH
TRBV6-5	TRBJ2-5	ASSPENQETQY
TRBV27	TRBJ2-5	ASSPQGNQETQY
TRBV7-3	TRBJ2-4	ASSLEPSGGKNIQY